A single T cell receptor (beta chain) is shown here with its context. The record originates from a study of beta chain features in type 1 diabetes. Per germline, CDR1 MNHEY and CDR2 SVGAGI. The V and J ends lost 6 bases and 12 bases, in that order; junction bases with no gene match: 6. This CDR3 has 12 residues. The isolated RNA, all of it, was reverse transcribed, so expressed TCRB transcripts were what got sequenced. The data were produced by immunoSEQ multiplex PCR, yet TCRdb's version contains in-frame clones alone and is incomplete. The sample yields about 330,000 clones, approximately 11% seen once.

This chain connects TRBV6-5 to TRBJ2-1; 9 bases match TRBD2. The source material was naive CD4+ T cells from blood. The receptor comes from a woman in her 30s in good health. Written as DNA, the CDR3 is TGTGCCAGCAGCAGGACTAGCGAGGCGCAGTTCTTC. This codes for CASSRTSEAQFF.